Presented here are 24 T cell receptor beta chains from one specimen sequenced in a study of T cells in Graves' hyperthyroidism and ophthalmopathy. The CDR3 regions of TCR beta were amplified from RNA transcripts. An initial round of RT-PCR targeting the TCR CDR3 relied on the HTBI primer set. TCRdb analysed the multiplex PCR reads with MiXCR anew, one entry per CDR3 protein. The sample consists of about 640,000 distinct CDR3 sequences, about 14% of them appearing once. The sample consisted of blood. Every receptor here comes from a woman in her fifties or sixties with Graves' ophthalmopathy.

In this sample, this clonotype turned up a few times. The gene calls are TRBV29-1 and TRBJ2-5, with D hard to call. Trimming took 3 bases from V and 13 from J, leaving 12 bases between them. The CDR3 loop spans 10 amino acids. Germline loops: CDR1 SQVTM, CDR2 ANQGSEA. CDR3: CSVDLVVWYF. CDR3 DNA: TGCAGCGTTGACCTAGTCGTGTGGTACTTC.

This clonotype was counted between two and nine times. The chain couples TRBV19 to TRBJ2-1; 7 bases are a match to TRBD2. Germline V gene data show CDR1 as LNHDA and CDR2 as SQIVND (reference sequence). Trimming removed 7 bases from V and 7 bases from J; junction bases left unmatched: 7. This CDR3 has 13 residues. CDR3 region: CASKKGGPNEQFF. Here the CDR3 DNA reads TGTGCCAGTAAGAAGGGAGGGCCGAATGAGCAGTTCTTC.

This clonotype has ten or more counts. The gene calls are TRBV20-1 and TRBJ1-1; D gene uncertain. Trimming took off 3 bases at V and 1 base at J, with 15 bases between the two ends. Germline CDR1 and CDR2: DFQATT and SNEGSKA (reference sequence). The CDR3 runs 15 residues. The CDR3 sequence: CSARSGEGGNTEAFF. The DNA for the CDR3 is TGCAGTGCTAGGTCTGGGGAGGGAGGGAACACTGAAGCTTTCTTT.

CDR3 sequence: CASSFGSGSTYEQYF. CDR3 bases: TGCGCCAGCAGCTTTGGTAGCGGGAGTACCTACGAGCAGTACTTC. The rearrangement uses TRBV5-1 and TRBJ2-7, with 9 positions matching TRBD2. Germline CDR1 reads SGHRS; CDR2 reads YFSETQ. V lost 2 bases to trimming and J lost 2 bases; unmatched junction nucleotides: 5. The CDR3 totals 15 residues.

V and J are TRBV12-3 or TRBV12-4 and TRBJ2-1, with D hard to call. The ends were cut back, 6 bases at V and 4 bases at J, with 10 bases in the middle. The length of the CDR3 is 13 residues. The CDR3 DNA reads TGTGCCAGCAGGGTGGATGGGTACAATGAGCAGTTCTTC. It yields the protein CASRVDGYNEQFF.

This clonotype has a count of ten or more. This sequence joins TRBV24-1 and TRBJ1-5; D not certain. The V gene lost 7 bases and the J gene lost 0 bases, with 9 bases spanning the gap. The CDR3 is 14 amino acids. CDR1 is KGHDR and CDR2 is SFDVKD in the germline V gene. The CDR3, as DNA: TGTGCCACCAGCGCCCTAAGTAGCAATCAGCCCCAGCATTTT. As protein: CATSALSSNQPQHF.

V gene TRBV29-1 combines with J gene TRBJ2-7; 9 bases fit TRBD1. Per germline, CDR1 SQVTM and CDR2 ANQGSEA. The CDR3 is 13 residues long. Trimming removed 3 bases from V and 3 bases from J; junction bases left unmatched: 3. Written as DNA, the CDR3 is TGCAGCGTTGAGGGGACAGGGAACTACGAGCAGTACTTC. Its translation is CSVEGTGNYEQYF.

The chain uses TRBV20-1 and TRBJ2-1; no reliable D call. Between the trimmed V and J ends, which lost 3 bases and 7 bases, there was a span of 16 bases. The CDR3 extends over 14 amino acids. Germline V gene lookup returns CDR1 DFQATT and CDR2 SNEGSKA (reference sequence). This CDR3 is CSASSGSYRNEQFF. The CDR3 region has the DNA TGCAGTGCTAGTTCCGGGTCGTACCGGAATGAGCAGTTCTTC.

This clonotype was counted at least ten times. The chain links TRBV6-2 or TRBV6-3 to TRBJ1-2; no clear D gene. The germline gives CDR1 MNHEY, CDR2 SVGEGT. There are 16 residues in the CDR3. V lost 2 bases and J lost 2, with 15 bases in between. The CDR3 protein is CASSYDNRRVNYGYTF. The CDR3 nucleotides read TGTGCCAGCAGTTACGATAACCGGCGCGTGAACTATGGCTACACCTTC.

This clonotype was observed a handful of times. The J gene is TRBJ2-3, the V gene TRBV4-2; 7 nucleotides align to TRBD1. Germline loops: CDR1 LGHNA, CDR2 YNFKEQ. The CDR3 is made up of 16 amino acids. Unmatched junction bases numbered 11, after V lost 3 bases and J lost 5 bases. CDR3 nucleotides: TGTGCCAGCAGCCATAGACAGGGAGTACAGCAAGATACGCAGTATTTT. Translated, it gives CASSHRQGVQQDTQYF.

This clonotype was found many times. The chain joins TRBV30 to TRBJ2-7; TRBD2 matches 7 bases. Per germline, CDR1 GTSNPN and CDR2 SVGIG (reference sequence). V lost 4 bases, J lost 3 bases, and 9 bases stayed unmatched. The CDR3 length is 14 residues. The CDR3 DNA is TGTGCCTGGACCCACGGGAGGAGGGGCTACGAGCAGTACTTC. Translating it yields CAWTHGRRGYEQYF.

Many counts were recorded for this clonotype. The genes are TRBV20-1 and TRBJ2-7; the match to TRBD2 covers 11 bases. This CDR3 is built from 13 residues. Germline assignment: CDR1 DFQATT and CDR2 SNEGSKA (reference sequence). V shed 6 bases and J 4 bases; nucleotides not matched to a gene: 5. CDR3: CSATSGREYEQYF. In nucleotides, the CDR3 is TGCAGTGCCACTAGCGGGAGAGAATACGAGCAGTACTTC.

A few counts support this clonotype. The CDR3 protein is CASSQRLGRRDTEAFF. The DNA for the CDR3 is TGCGCCAGCAGCCAAAGACTTGGGAGGCGAGACACTGAAGCTTTCTTT. The gene calls are TRBV5-1 and TRBJ1-1; D is unresolved. V gave up 4 bases and J gave up 3 bases, with 19 bases separating them. The CDR3 is 16 residues long. Germline V gene lookup returns CDR1 SGHRS and CDR2 YFSETQ.

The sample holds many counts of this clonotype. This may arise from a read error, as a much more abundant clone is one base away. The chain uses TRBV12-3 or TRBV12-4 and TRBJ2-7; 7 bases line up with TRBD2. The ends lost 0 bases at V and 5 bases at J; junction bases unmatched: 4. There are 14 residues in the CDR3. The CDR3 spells CASSLAGGPDEQYF. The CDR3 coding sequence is TGTGCCAGCAGTTTAGCGGGAGGGCCGGACGAGCAGTACTTC.

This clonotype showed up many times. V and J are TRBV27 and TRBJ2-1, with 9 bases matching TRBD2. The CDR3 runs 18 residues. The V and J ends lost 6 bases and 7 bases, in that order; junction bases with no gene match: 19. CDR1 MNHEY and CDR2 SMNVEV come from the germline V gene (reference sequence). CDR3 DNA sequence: TGTGCCAGCAGCCTCGTTATAGTGAACAGCGGGAGGTCAAATGAGCAGTTCTTC. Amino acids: CASSLVIVNSGRSNEQFF.

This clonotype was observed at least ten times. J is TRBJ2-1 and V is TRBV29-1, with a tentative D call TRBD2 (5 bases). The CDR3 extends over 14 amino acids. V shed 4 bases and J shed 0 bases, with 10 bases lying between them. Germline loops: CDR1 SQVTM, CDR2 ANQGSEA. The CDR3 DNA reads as TGCAGCGTTGTTCGGGAAAGCTCCTACAATGAGCAGTTCTTC. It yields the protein CSVVRESSYNEQFF.

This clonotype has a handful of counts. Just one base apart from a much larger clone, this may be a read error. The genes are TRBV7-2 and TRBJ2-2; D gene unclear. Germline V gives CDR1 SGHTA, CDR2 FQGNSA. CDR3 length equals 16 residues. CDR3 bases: TGTGCCAGCGGCTTTCGGTCGGCTACGAACACCGGGGAGCTGTTTTTT. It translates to CASGFRSATNTGELFF.

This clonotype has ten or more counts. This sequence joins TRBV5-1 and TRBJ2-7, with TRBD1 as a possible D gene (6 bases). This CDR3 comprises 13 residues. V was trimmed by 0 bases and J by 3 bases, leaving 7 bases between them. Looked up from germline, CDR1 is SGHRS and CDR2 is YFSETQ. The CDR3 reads CASSLEGVYEQYF. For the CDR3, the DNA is TGCGCCAGCAGCTTGGAGGGGGTCTACGAGCAGTACTTC.

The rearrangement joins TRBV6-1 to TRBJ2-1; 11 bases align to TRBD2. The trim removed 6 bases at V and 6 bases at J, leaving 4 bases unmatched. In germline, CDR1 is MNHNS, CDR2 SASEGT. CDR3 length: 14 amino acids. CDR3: CASRKLAGVNEQFF. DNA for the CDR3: TGTGCCAGCAGAAAACTAGCGGGAGTCAATGAGCAGTTCTTC.

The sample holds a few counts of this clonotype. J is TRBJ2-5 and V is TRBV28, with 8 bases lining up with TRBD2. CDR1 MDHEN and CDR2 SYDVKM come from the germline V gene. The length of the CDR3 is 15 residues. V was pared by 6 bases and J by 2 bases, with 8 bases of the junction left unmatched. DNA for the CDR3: TGTGCCAGCAGCCGGGGGGGGTTGGCTCAAGAGACCCAGTACTTC. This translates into CASSRGGLAQETQYF.

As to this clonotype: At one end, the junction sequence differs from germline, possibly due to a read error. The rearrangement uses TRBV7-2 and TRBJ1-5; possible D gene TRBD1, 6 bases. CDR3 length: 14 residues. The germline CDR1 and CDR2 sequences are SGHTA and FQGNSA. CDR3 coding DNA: TGCGCCAGCAGCCAAGGCAGGGGAGGTCAGCCCCAGCATTTT. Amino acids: CASSQGRGGQPQHF.

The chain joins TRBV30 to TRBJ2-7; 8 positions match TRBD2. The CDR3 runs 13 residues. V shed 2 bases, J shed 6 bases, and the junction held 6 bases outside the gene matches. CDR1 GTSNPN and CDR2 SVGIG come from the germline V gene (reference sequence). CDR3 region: CAWSSGGYREQYF. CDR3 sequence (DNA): TGTGCCTGGAGTTCGGGGGGGTATCGCGAGCAGTACTTC.

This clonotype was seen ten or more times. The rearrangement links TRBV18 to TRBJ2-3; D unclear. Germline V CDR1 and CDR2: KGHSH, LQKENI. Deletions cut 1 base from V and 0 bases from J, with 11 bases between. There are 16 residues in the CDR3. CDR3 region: CASSPQITPSTDTQYF. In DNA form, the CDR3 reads TGTGCCAGCTCACCACAAATAACACCAAGCACAGATACGCAGTATTTT.

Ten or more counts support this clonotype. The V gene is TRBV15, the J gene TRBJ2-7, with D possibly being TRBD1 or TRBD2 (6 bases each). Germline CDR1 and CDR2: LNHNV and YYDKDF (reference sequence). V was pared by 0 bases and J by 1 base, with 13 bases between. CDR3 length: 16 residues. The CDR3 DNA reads TGTGCCACCAGCAGAGATATGGAGGGGGTATCCTACGAGCAGTACTTC. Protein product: CATSRDMEGVSYEQYF.